Each of the 10 T cell receptor beta chains below was sequenced from the same sample in a study of response to subunit inactivated influenza vaccine. TCRdb itself ran the RT-PCR reads through MiXCR, one entry per CDR3 protein. The sample gives hundreds of thousands of distinct CDR3 sequences, less than 20% of which show up once; roughly a tenth is in the top ten. The source was PBMCs from blood, collected about 5 days after vaccination. The receptors were gathered from a man aged 50-60 years who received an inactivated influenza vaccine.

This clonotype was found a few times. The chain employs TRBV5-6 and TRBJ2-3; D is uncertain. V was shortened by 0 bases and J by 2 bases, with 13 bases between the two germline ends. The V gene's germline CDR1 is SGHDT and CDR2 YYEEEE. This CDR3 is 16 amino acids long. CDR3 in amino acids: CASSLGAARVTDTQYF. CDR3 bases: TGTGCCAGCAGCTTGGGGGCGGCTAGGGTCACAGATACGCAGTATTTT.

This clonotype was observed a few times. This rearrangement joins TRBV12-3 or TRBV12-4 to TRBJ1-4, with TRBD1 as a possible D gene (6 bases). V was shortened by 3 bases and J by 5 bases, with 10 bases between the two germline ends. This CDR3 comprises 14 residues. CDR3 nucleotides: TGTGCCAGCAGTTTCACAGGGTCCAATGAAAAACTGTTTTTT. As protein: CASSFTGSNEKLFF.

In DNA, the CDR3 is TGTGCCATCAACCAAGATACTCAAGAGACCCAGTACTTC. Translating it yields CAINQDTQETQYF. This chain joins TRBV10-3 and TRBJ2-5; D ambiguous. Looked up from germline, CDR1 is ENHRY and CDR2 is SYGVKD. Trimming removed 7 bases from V and 2 bases from J, with 11 bases in between. This CDR3 spans 13 amino acids.

This clonotype came up a few times. This chain uses TRBV6-5 with TRBJ2-2; unclear D gene. Germline assignment: CDR1 MNHEY and CDR2 SVGAGI. This CDR3 region has 11 residues. Trimming stripped 8 bases from V and 1 base from J, with 2 bases between. The CDR3 here is CASWNTGELFF. The CDR3 DNA reads TGTGCCAGCTGGAACACCGGGGAGCTGTTTTTT.

The genes are TRBV20-1 and TRBJ1-1; the D is unclear. The V and J ends lost 3 bases and 4 bases respectively, with 9 bases between them. The CDR3 loop spans 12 amino acids. From germline, CDR1 is DFQATT and CDR2 SNEGSKA (reference sequence). CDR3 protein: CSASSGATEAFF. In DNA, the CDR3 is TGCAGTGCTAGTTCGGGCGCCACTGAAGCTTTCTTT.

The chain has TRBV20-1 and TRBJ2-7, with TRBD1 matching 12 bases. There are 16 residues in the CDR3. V lost 2 bases, J lost 7 bases, and 12 bases stayed unmatched. Germline lookup yields CDR1 DFQATT and CDR2 SNEGSKA (reference sequence). The CDR3 DNA is TGCAGTGCTAGAAGACCCCCGGGACAGGGGGCAGGGGAGCAGTACTTC. This translates into CSARRPPGQGAGEQYF.

This clonotype was picked up a small number of times. The chain carries TRBV12-3 or TRBV12-4 and TRBJ2-2; the match to TRBD1 covers 8 bases. The CDR3 totals 15 residues. With V trimmed by 1 base and J by 5 bases, 3 bases remained unmatched. CDR3 residues: CASSLEQGVTGELFF. CDR3 coding DNA: TGTGCCAGCAGTTTAGAACAGGGGGTAACCGGGGAGCTGTTTTTT.

This clonotype was found many times. The chain uses TRBV29-1 and TRBJ2-1; D perhaps matches TRBD2 (5 bases). CDR1 and CDR2 (germline): SQVTM, ANQGSEA. This CDR3 has 14 amino acids. The V end lost 6 bases, the J end lost 0 bases, and 12 bases lay between the germline ends. CDR3 residues: CSVPRRGSYNEQFF. CDR3 sequence (DNA): TGCAGCGTCCCCCGACGGGGCTCCTACAATGAGCAGTTCTTC.

This clonotype has a count of ten or more. The chain links TRBV7-8 to TRBJ2-3, with a possible D match to TRBD1 (5 bases). V shed 0 bases and J shed 6 bases, with 10 bases lying between them. The CDR3 has 14 amino acids. Germline V gene sequence: CDR1 SGHVS, CDR2 FQNEAQ. CDR3 nucleotides: TGTGCCAGCAGCTTAGCGGCAGGGTGGGATACGCAGTATTTT. Its translation is CASSLAAGWDTQYF.

This chain joins TRBV24-1 and TRBJ2-5, with TRBD2 matching over 13 bases. The germline V gene has CDR1 KGHDR and CDR2 SFDVKD. After removal of 9 bases from V and 4 bases from J, the junction contained 13 bases not matched to a gene. This CDR3 spans 17 amino acids. The CDR3, as DNA: TGTGCCACCGGAACCCTCACGGGACTAGCGGGGCGAGAGACCCAGTACTTC. Translation: CATGTLTGLAGRETQYF.